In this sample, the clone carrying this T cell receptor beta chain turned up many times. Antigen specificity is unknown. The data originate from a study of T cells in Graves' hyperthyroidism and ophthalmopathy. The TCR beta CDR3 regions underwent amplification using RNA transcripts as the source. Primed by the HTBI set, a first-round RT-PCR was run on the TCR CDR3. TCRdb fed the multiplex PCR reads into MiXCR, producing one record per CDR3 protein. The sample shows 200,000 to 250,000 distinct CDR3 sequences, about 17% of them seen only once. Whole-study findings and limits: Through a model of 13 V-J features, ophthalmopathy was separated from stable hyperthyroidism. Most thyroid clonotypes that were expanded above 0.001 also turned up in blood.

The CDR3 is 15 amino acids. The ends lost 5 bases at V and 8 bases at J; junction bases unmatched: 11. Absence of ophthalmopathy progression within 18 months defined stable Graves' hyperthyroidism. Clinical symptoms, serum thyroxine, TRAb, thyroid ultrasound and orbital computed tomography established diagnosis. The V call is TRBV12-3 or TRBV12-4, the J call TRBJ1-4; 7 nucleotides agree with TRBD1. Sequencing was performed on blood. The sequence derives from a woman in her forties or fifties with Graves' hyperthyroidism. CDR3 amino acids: CASSQMGQPSEKLFF. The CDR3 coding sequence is TGTGCCAGCAGTCAGATGGGACAGCCAAGCGAAAAACTGTTTTTT.